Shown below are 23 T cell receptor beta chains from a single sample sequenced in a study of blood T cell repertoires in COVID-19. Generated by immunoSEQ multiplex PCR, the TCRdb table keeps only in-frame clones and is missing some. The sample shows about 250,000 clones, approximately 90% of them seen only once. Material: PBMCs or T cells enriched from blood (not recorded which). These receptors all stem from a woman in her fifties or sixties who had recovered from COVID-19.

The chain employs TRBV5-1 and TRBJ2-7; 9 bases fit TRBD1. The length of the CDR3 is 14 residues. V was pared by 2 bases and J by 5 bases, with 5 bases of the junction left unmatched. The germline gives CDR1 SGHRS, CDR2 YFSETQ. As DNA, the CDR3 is TGCGCCAGCAGCTTTGACAGGGGGTCCAACGAGCAGTACTTC. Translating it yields CASSFDRGSNEQYF.

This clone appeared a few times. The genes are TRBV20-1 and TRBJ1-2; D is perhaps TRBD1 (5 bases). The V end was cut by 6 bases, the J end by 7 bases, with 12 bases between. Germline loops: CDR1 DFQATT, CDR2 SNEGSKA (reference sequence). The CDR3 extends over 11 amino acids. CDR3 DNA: TGCAGTGCCAGCGGGGGTCGTGGCTACACCTTC. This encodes CSASGGRGYTF.

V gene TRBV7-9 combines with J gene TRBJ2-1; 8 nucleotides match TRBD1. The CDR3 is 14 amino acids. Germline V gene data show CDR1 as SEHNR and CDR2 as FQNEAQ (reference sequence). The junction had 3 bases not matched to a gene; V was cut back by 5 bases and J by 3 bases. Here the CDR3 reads CASSQGQVYNEQFF. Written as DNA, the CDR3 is TGTGCCAGCAGCCAGGGACAGGTCTACAATGAGCAGTTCTTC. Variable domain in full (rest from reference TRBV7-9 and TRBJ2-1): DTGVSQNPRHKITKRGQNVTFRCDPISEHNRLYWYRQTLGQGPEFLTYFQNEAQLEKSRLLSDRFSAERPKGSFSTLEIQRTEQGDSAMYLCASSQGQVYNEQFFGPGTRLTVL.

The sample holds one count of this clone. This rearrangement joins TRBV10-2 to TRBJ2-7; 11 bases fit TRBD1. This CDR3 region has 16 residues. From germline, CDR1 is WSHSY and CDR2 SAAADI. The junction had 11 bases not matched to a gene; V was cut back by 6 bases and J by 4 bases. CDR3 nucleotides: TGCGCCAGCAGAGCCGTCGGGGACAGGGGGAAGTACGAGCAGTACTTC. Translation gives CASRAVGDRGKYEQYF.

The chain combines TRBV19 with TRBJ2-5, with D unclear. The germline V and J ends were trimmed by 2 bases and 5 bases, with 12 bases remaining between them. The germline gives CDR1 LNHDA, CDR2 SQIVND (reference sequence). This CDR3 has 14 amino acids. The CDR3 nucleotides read TGTGCCAGTAGTATACGAGGTTTTGGGGAGACCCAGTACTTC. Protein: CASSIRGFGETQYF.

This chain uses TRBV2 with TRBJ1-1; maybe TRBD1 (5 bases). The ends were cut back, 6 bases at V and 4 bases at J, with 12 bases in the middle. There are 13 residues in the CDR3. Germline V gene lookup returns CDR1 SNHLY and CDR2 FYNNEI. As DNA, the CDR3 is TGTGCCAGCAGGGGGGAGGGACGCACTGAAGCTTTCTTT. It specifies CASRGEGRTEAFF.

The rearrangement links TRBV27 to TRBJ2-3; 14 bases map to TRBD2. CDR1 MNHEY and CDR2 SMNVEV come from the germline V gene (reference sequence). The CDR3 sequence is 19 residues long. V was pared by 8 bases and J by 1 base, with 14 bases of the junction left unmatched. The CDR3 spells CASGVPPGLAGVGTDTQYF. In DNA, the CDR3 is TGTGCCAGCGGAGTGCCTCCGGGACTAGCGGGAGTAGGCACAGATACGCAGTATTTT.

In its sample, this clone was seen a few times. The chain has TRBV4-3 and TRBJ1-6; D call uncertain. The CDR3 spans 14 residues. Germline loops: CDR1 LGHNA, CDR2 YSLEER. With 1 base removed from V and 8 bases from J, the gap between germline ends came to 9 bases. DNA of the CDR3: TGCGCCAGCAGCCAAGTCTCAGGCGATTCACCCCTCCACTTT. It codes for CASSQVSGDSPLHF.

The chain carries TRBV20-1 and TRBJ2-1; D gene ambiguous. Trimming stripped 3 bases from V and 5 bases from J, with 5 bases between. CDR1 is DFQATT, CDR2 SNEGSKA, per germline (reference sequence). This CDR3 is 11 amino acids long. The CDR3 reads CSARANNEQFF. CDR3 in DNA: TGCAGTGCTAGGGCCAACAATGAGCAGTTCTTC.

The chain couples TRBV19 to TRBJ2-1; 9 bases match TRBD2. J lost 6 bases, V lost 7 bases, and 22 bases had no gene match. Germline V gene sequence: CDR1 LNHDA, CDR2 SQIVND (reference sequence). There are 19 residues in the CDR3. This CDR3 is CASTQGSGSRGAVTNEQFF. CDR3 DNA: TGTGCCAGTACCCAGGGTAGCGGGAGTAGAGGGGCCGTTACCAATGAGCAGTTCTTC. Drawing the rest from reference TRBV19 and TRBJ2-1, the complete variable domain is DGGITQSPKYLFRKEGQNVTLSCEQNLNHDAMYWYRQDPGQGLRLIYYSQIVNDFQKGDIAEGYSVSREKKESFPLTVTSAQKNPTAFYLCASTQGSGSRGAVTNEQFFGPGTRLTVL.

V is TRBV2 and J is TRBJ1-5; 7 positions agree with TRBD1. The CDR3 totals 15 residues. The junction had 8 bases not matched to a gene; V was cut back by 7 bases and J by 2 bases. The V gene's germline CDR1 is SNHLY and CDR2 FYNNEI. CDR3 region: CASKEGALGNQPQHF. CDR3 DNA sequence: TGTGCCAGCAAAGAGGGGGCGCTCGGCAATCAGCCCCAGCATTTT.

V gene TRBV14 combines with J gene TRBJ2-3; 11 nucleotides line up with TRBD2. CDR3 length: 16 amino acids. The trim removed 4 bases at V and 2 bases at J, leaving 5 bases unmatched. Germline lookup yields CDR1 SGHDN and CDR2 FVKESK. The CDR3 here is CASSRGTSGPTDTQYF. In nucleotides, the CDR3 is TGTGCCAGCAGCCGGGGGACTAGCGGACCCACAGATACGCAGTATTTT.

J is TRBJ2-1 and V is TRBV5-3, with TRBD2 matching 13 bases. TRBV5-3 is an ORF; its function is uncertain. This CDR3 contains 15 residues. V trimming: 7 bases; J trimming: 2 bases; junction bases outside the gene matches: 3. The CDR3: CARQTSGRTYNEQFF. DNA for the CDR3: TGTGCCAGACAGACTAGCGGGAGGACCTACAATGAGCAGTTCTTC.

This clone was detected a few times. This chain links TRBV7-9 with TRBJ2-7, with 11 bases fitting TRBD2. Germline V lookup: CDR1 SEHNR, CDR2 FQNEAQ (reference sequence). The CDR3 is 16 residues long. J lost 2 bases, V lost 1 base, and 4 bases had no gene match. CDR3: CASSLGGTSGAYEQYF. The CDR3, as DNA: TGTGCCAGCAGCTTAGGCGGGACTAGCGGTGCCTACGAGCAGTACTTC.

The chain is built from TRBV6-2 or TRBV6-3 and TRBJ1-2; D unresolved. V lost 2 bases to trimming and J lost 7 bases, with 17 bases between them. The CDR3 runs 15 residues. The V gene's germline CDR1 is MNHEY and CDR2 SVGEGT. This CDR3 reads CASSYPLGVTGGYTF. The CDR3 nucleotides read TGTGCCAGCAGTTACCCTCTCGGGGTAACCGGTGGCTACACCTTC.

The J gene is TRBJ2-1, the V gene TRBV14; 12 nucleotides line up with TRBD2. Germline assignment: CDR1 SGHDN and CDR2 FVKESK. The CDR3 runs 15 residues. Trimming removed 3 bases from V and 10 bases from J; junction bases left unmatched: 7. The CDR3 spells CASSQRLAGDREQFF. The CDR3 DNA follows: TGTGCCAGCAGCCAGAGACTAGCGGGAGATCGAGAGCAGTTCTTC.

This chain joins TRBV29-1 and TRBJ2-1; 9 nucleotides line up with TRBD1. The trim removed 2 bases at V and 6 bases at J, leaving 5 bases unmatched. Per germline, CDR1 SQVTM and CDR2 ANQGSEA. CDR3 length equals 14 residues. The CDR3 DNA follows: TGCAGCGTTGAAAAGGACAGGGGAAGCAATGAGCAGTTCTTC. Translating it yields CSVEKDRGSNEQFF.

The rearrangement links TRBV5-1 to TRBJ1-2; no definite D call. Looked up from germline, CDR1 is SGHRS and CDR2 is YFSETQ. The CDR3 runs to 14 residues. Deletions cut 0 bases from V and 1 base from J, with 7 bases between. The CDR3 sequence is CASSLESLNYGYTF. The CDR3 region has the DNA TGCGCCAGCAGCTTGGAGAGTCTTAACTATGGCTACACCTTC.

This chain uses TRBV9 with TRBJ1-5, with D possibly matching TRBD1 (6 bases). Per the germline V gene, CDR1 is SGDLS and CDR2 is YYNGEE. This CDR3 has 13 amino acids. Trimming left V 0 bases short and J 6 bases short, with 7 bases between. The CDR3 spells CASSVGGRQPQHF. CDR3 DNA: TGTGCCAGCAGCGTAGGGGGGCGTCAGCCCCAGCATTTT.

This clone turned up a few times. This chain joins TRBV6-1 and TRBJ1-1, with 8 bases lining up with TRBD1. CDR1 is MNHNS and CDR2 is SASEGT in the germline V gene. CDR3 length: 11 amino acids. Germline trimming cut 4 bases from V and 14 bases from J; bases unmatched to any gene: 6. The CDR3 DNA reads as TGTGCCAGCAGTGCAGGACAGGGTGCGTTCTTT. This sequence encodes CASSAGQGAFF.

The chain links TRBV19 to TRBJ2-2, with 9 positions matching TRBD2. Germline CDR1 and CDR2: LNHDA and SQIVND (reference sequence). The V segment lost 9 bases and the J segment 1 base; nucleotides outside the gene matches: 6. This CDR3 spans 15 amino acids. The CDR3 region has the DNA TGTGCCAGCAATAGCGGGAGAGGGAACACCGGGGAGCTGTTTTTT. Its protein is CASNSGRGNTGELFF.

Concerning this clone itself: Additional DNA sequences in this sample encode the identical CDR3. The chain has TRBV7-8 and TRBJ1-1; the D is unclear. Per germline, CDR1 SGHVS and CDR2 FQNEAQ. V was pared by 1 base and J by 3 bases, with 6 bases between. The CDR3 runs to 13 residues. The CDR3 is CASSLDRDTEAFF. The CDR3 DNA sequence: TGTGCCAGCAGCTTAGACCGGGACACTGAAGCTTTCTTT.

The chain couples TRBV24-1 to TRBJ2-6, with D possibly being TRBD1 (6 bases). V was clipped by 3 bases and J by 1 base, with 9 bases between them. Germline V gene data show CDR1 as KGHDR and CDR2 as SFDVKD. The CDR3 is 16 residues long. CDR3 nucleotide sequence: TGTGCCACCAGTGATCCAACAGGGTCTGGGGCCAACGTCCTGACTTTC. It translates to CATSDPTGSGANVLTF.